This T cell receptor (beta chain) was sequenced for a study of blood T cell repertoires in COVID-19 (dated by TCRdb to the early 2020s). Broadly, across the study: Collaborator samples came from the United States, Italy and Spain and covered acute and convalescent phases of COVID-19. The material from the prospective study consisted of cDNA or gDNA derived from T cells, B-cell-depleted T cells, or PBMCs. The dataset comprised deeply sampled blood TCRbeta repertoires from subjects exposed to, actively infected with, or recovered from COVID-19. A freely available public database, intended as a resource for researchers studying the immune response to SARS-CoV-2, is where the repertoires were released. Samples came from the ongoing ImmuneRACE study (first 160 participants) plus 1,254 subjects from 6 global collaborators. Sample metadata almost always included a de-identified subject ID, COVID-19 status, age in years and sex. Where HLA class I and class II types were available, the types were taken from metadata supplied by the sample provider, not from assay-based typing.

Enrolling through a virtual design, the prospective study's participants ranged in age from roughly 18 to 89 years and lived across 24 United States geographic areas. In the prospective study, cohorts were assigned on the basis of participant-reported clinical history obtained from a screening survey and a study questionnaire. For ImmuneRACE Cohort 3, a participant was defined as recovered based on two consecutive negative NP/OP PCR tests, clearance by a healthcare professional, or resolution of symptoms. In the prospective study, whole blood, serum and a nasopharyngeal or oropharyngeal swab were collected from each participant by mobile phlebotomists. Prospective study participants could optionally give additional blood draws and questionnaires over an approximately 2-month period. Blood samples from the prospective study were shipped frozen or at room temperature prior to DNA extraction. The immunoSEQ Assay, a bias-controlled multiplex PCR, was used to amplify TCRbeta CDR3 regions from genomic DNA. Processing in the source paper ran as follows. The number of nucleated cells in each sample was estimated by amplification of reference gene primers within the assay. Sequence reads were collapsed and filtered to measure the absolute abundance of every unique TCRbeta CDR3 rearrangement. For each sample, productive Simpson clonality was calculated as the square root of Simpson's diversity index across productive rearrangements. What TCRdb holds here is the immuneACCESS table cut down to in-frame rearrangements. Part of the clones is not present; checked against another copy, under half of the missing clones reflect an unresolved V gene, and the others are unexplained. That table gives V, J and clone size, and the DNA gave D and trimming. The sample has 60,000 to 70,000 clones on record, approximately 90% of them singletons. Clones ranked in the top ten supply about 9.4% of the sample.

Including the terminal cysteine and phenylalanine, the CDR3 comprises 14 residues. Just CDR3 DNA is preserved here, 42 bases in frame from base 1. The V end gives up 4 bases and the J end 6 bases, leaving 8 bases in the junction not matched to a gene. The CDR1 and CDR2 encoded by the germline V gene are SGDLS and YYNGEE. The study at large found these results: How much clinical and demographic metadata was included differed by source and by participant, and the metadata was provided uncurated.

About this clone itself: Its antigen is not yet known. Base-call qualities are not available, and no considerably larger clone is one nucleotide away.

The sequencing input was PBMCs or T cells enriched from blood (not recorded which). This TCR derives from a middle-aged woman who had recovered from COVID-19. The receptor chain draws on TRBV9 and TRBJ2-7; 9 junctional bases match TRBD1. CDR3 reads: CASSYRDREGEQYF. In nucleotide form, the sequence is TGTGCCAGCAGCTACCGGGACAGGGAAGGCGAGCAGTACTTC.